These T cell receptor beta chains were read from a single sample in a study of CD8 T cells in Susac syndrome. MiXCR was run by TCRdb on the immunoSEQ multiplex PCR reads, yielding one entry per CDR3 protein. The table has roughly 330,000 distinct CDR3 sequences, about 90% seen once. Source material: CD4+ T cells from PBMCs. The receptors derive from a human donor with multiple sclerosis. Both conserved end residues are part of each CDR3. The D gene is left open where the match is weak.

TRBV19	TRBD2	TRBJ2-1	CASIAGGRGNEQFF	TGTGCCAGTATAGCGGGAGGTCGAGGGAATGAGCAGTTCTTC
TRBV6-1	TRBD1	TRBJ1-5	CASSGQGRVQPQHF	TGTGCCAGCAGTGGACAGGGGCGGGTTCAGCCCCAGCATTTT
TRBV7-8	TRBD1	TRBJ1-2	CASSSQQGNYGYTF	TGTGCCAGCAGCTCTCAACAGGGGAACTATGGCTACACCTTC
TRBV7-9	NA	TRBJ2-1	CASSSIGGGNEQFF	TGTGCCAGCAGCTCCATCGGGGGAGGAAATGAGCAGTTCTTC
TRBV20-1	NA	TRBJ2-5	CSASMGHLETQYF	TGCAGTGCTAGTATGGGGCACCTAGAGACCCAGTACTTC
TRBV19	TRBD1	TRBJ1-1	CASSVDRGLMMFF	TGTGCCAGTAGTGTGGACAGGGGGTTGATGATGTTCTTT
TRBV19	NA	TRBJ1-1	CANAPGARETEAFF	TGTGCCAACGCCCCCGGCGCCAGGGAGACTGAAGCTTTCTTT
TRBV6-1	NA	TRBJ2-4	CASRRDGNIQYF	TGTGCCAGCCGGAGGGATGGAAACATTCAGTACTTC
TRBV5-1	TRBD2	TRBJ2-3	CASRPGLAGVSTDTQYF	TGCGCCAGCAGGCCGGGACTAGCGGGGGTTAGCACAGATACGCAGTATTTT
TRBV6-2/TRBV6-3	NA	TRBJ2-3	CASSLLRQGTDTQYF	TGTGCCAGCAGCCTCCTCCGACAGGGCACAGATACGCAGTATTTT
TRBV15	TRBD2	TRBJ2-1	CATSRDGSGRAGFF	TGTGCCACCAGCAGAGATGGTAGCGGGAGGGCCGGGTTCTTC